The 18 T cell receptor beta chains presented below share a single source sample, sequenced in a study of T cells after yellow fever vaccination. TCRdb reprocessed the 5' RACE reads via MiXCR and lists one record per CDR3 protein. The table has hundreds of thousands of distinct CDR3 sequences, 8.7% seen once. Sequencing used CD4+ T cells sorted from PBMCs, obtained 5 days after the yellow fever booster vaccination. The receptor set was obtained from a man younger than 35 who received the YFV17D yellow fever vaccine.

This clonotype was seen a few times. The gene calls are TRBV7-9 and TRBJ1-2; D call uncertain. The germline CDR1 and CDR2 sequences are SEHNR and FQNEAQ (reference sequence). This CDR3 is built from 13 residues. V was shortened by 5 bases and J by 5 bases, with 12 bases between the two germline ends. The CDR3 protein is CASSPDVTYGYTF. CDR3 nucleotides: TGTGCCAGCAGCCCCGACGTAACATATGGCTACACCTTC.

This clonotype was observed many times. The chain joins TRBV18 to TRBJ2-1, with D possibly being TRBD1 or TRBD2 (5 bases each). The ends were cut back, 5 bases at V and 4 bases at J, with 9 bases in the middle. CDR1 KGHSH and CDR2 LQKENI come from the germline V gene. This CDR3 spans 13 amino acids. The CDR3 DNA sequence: TGTGCCAGCTCAGGGACGGTTTACAATGAGCAGTTCTTC. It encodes CASSGTVYNEQFF.

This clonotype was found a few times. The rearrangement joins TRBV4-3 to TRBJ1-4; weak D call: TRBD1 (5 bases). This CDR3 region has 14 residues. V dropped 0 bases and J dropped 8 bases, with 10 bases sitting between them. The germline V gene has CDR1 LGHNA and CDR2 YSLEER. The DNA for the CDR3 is TGCGCCAGCAGCCAAGAGGGGTGGGGGGAAAAACTGTTTTTT. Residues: CASSQEGWGEKLFF.

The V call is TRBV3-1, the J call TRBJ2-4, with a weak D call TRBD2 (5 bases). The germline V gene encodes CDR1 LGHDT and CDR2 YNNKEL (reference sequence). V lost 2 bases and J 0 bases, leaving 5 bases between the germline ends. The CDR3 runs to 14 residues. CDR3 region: CASSQREAKNIQYF. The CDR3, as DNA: TGTGCCAGCAGCCAACGGGAAGCCAAAAACATTCAGTACTTC.

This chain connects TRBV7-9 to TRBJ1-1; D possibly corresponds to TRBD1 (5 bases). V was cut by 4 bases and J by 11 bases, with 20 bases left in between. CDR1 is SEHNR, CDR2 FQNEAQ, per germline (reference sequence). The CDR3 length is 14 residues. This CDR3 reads CASSSSGTAIGAFF. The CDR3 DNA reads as TGTGCCAGCAGCTCATCCGGGACGGCCATTGGGGCTTTCTTT.

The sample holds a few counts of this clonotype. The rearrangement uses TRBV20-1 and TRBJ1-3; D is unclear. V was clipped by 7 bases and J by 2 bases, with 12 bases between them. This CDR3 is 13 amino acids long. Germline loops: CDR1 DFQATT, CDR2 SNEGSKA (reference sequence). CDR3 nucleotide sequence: TGCAGTGTCCCGGGGATTACTGGAAACACCATATATTTT. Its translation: CSVPGITGNTIYF.

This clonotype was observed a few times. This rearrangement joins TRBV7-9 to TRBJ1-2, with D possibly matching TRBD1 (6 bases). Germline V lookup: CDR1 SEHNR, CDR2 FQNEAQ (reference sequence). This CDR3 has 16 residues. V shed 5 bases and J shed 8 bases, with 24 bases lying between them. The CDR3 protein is CASSPNAGAHGGGYTF. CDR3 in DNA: TGTGCCAGCAGCCCTAATGCAGGGGCCCACGGCGGGGGCTACACCTTC.

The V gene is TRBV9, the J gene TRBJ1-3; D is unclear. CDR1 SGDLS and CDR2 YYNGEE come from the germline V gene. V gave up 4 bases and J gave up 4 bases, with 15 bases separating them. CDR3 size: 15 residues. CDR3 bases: TGTGCCAGCAGCTCGGTCCAAGGGCCCGGAAACACCATATATTTT. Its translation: CASSSVQGPGNTIYF.

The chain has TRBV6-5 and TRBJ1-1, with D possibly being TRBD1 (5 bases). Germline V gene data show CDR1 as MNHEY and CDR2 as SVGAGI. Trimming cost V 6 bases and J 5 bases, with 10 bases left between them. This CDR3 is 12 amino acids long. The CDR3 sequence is CASSGTWTEAFF. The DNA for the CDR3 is TGTGCCAGCAGCGGGACTTGGACTGAAGCTTTCTTT.

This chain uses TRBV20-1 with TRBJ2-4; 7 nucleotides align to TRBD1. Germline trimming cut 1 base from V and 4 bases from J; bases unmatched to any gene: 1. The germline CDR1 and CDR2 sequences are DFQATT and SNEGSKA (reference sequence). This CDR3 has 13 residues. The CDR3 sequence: CSARVGQKNIQYF. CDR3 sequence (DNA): TGCAGTGCTAGAGTGGGACAGAAAAACATTCAGTACTTC.

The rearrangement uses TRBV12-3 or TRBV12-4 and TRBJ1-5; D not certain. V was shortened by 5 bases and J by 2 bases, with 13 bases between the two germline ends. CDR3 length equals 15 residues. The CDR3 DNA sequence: TGTGCCAGCAGTCCCCCTGGGTACGGCAATCAGCCCCAGCATTTT. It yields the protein CASSPPGYGNQPQHF.

This CDR3 reads CASKSSGGWGEQFF. The CDR3 DNA sequence: TGTGCCAGCAAGTCAAGCGGGGGGTGGGGTGAGCAGTTCTTC. The V and J genes are TRBV25-1 and TRBJ2-1; TRBD2 aligns across 9 bases. The CDR3 extends over 14 amino acids. Per the germline V gene, CDR1 is MGHDK and CDR2 is SYGVNS. Trimming took 7 bases from V and 9 from J; bases not matched to a gene: 10. Supplemented by reference TRBV25-1 and TRBJ2-1, the full variable domain reads EADIYQTPRYLVIGTGKKITLECSQTMGHDKMYWYQQDPGMELHLIHYSYGVNSTEKGDLSSESTVSRIRTEHFPLTLESARPSHTSQYLCASKSSGGWGEQFFGPGTRLTVL.

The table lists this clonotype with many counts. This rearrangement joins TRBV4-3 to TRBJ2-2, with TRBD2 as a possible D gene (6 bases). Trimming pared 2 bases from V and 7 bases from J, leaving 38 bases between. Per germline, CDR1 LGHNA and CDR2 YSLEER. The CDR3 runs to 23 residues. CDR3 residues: CASSQKLPLATSPGRLTGGELFF. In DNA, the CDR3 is TGCGCCAGCAGCCAAAAATTACCCCTGGCCACCTCTCCAGGGAGGTTAACGGGCGGGGAGCTGTTTTTT.

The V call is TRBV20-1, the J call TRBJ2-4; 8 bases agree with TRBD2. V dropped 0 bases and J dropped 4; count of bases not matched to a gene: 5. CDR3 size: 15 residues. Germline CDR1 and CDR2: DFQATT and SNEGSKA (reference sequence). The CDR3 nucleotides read TGCAGTGCTAGAGAGCGGGGGGCACCTAAAAACATTCAGTACTTC. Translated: CSARERGAPKNIQYF.

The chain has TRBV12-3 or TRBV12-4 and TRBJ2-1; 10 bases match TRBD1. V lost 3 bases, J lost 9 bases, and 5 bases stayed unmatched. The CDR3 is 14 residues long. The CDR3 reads CASSLGTGAGEQFF. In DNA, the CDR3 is TGTGCCAGCAGTTTGGGGACAGGGGCAGGTGAGCAGTTCTTC.

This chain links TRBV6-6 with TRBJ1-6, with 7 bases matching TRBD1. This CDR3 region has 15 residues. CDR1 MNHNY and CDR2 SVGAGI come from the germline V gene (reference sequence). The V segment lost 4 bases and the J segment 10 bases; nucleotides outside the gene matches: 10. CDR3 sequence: CASSSKLGGPSPLHF. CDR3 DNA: TGTGCCAGCAGTTCGAAGTTAGGGGGCCCCTCACCCCTCCACTTT.

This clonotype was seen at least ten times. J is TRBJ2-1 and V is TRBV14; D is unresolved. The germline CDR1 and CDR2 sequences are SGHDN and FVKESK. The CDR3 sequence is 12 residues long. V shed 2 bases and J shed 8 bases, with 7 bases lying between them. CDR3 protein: CASSQIEDEQFF. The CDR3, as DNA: TGTGCCAGCAGCCAAATCGAGGATGAGCAGTTCTTC.

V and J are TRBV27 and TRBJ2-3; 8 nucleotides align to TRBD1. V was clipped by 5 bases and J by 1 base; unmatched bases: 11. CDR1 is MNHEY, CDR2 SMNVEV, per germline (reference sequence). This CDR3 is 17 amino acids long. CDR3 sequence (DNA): TGTGCCAGCAGTCCCGGACAGGGAAGGACCGGCACAGATACGCAGTATTTT. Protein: CASSPGQGRTGTDTQYF.